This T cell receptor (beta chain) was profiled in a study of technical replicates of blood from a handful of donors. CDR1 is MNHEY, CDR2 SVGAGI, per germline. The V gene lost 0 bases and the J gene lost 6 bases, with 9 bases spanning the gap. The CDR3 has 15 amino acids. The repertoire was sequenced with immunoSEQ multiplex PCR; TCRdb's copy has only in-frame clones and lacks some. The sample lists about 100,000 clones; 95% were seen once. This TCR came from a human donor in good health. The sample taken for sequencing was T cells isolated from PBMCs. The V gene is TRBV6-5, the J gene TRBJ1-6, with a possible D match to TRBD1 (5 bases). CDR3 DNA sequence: TGTGCCAGCAGTTACTCGTCAGGGATTAATTCACCCCTCCACTTT. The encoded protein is CASSYSSGINSPLHF.